A single sample gave rise to the 30 T cell receptor beta chains below, sequenced in a study of blood T cell repertoires in COVID-19. Produced via immunoSEQ multiplex PCR; TCRdb's table is partial and in-frame only. The sample has more than 110,000 clones, less than 90% seen once. What was sequenced was PBMCs or T cells enriched from blood (not recorded which). The origin of the receptors is a man between 40 and 49 years old with acute COVID-19.

The chain couples TRBV27 to TRBJ2-2; D call uncertain. Trimming removed 5 bases from V and 0 bases from J, with 13 bases in between. Germline V gene sequence: CDR1 MNHEY, CDR2 SMNVEV (reference sequence). This CDR3 is 16 amino acids long. Written as DNA, the CDR3 is TGTGCCAGCAGTCTCCTACAGAGTTCGAACACCGGGGAGCTGTTTTTT. This gives the protein CASSLLQSSNTGELFF.

The J gene is TRBJ2-7, the V gene TRBV7-2, with TRBD1 matching over 7 bases. With 1 base clipped from V and 3 bases from J, the junction kept 3 bases outside the gene matches. The CDR3 runs 14 residues. Per germline, CDR1 SGHTA and CDR2 FQGNSA. The CDR3 sequence is CASSLETGYYEQYF. The CDR3 region has the DNA TGTGCCAGCAGCTTAGAGACAGGGTACTACGAGCAGTACTTC.

The gene calls are TRBV4-3 and TRBJ2-7; 8 nucleotides match TRBD1. Germline V gives CDR1 LGHNA, CDR2 YSLEER. The CDR3 spans 14 residues. After removal of 4 bases from V and 7 bases from J, the junction contained 9 bases not matched to a gene. The CDR3 protein is CASSPGQGTGEQYF. The CDR3 nucleotides are TGCGCCAGCAGCCCTGGACAGGGAACGGGGGAGCAGTACTTC.

The chain joins TRBV5-5 to TRBJ2-1; 10 bases map to TRBD2. The CDR3 has 16 amino acids. Unmatched junction bases numbered 11, after V lost 4 bases and J lost 7 bases. Germline lookup yields CDR1 SGHKS and CDR2 YYEKEE (reference sequence). The CDR3 sequence is CASSPKAGGLGNEQFF. As DNA, the CDR3 is TGTGCCAGCAGCCCCAAAGCGGGAGGGCTTGGGAATGAGCAGTTCTTC.

This chain links TRBV4-2 with TRBJ1-6; possibly TRBD1 for D (6 bases). The germline V gene encodes CDR1 LGHNA and CDR2 YNFKEQ. Trimming pared 0 bases from V and 5 bases from J, leaving 20 bases between. This CDR3 spans 19 amino acids. This chain's CDR3 is CASSQERYATGMDNSPLHF. In DNA form, the CDR3 reads TGTGCCAGCAGCCAAGAAAGATACGCAACAGGGATGGATAATTCACCCCTCCACTTT.

This rearrangement joins TRBV7-9 to TRBJ1-4; no firm D call. The CDR3 length is 12 residues. Trimming took 5 bases from V and 6 from J, leaving 7 bases between them. From germline, CDR1 is SEHNR and CDR2 FQNEAQ (reference sequence). The chain's CDR3 is CASSREDEKLFF. In DNA form, the CDR3 reads TGTGCCAGCAGCCGTGAGGATGAAAAACTGTTTTTT. Looking up the rest from reference TRBV7-9 and TRBJ1-4 gives the full variable domain: DTGVSQNPRHKITKRGQNVTFRCDPISEHNRLYWYRQTLGQGPEFLTYFQNEAQLEKSRLLSDRFSAERPKGSFSTLEIQRTEQGDSAMYLCASSREDEKLFFGSGTQLSVL.

V usage is TRBV18 and J usage is TRBJ1-1; 9 bases fit TRBD1. Germline V gene sequence: CDR1 KGHSH, CDR2 LQKENI. The ends lost 5 bases at V and 4 bases at J; junction bases unmatched: 11. The CDR3 spans 16 residues. The DNA of the CDR3 is TGTGCCAGCTCATCATCACAGGGGGCGTTTAGCACTGAAGCTTTCTTT. The encoded protein is CASSSSQGAFSTEAFF.

The CDR3 nucleotides are TGTGCCAGCAGAGTTCGAACAGGGGTAGGCTATGGCTACACCTTC. This codes for CASRVRTGVGYGYTF. The chain combines TRBV28 with TRBJ1-2, with 7 bases aligning to TRBD1. CDR1 is MDHEN and CDR2 is SYDVKM in the germline V gene. Trimming took 6 bases from V and 4 from J; bases not matched to a gene: 11. The CDR3 sequence is 15 residues long.

The V call is TRBV5-1, the J call TRBJ2-7; D perhaps matches TRBD2 (5 bases). The germline V and J ends were trimmed by 7 bases and 1 base, with 15 bases remaining between them. This CDR3 comprises 14 residues. Germline values: CDR1 SGHRS, CDR2 YFSETQ. The CDR3 region is CASQRTDLSYEQYF. CDR3 DNA: TGCGCCAGCCAACGGACGGACTTATCCTACGAGCAGTACTTC.

The chain employs TRBV2 and TRBJ1-2; 11 nucleotides align to TRBD1. J lost 9 bases, V lost 11 bases, and 17 bases had no gene match. The CDR3 is 15 residues long. CDR1 SNHLY and CDR2 FYNNEI come from the germline V gene. CDR3 protein: CAGQGAGRLGWSYTF. In nucleotides, the CDR3 is TGTGCCGGACAGGGGGCAGGAAGGCTCGGATGGAGCTACACCTTC. Together with reference TRBV2 and TRBJ1-2, the CDR3 gives the full variable domain: EPEVTQTPSHQVTQMGQEVILRCVPISNHLYFYWYRQILGQKVEFLVSFYNNEISEKSEIFDDQFSVERPDGSNFTLKIRSTKLEDSAMYFCAGQGAGRLGWSYTFGSGTRLTVV.

This chain uses TRBV9 with TRBJ2-5; D is perhaps TRBD1 (6 bases). Germline V gene sequence: CDR1 SGDLS, CDR2 YYNGEE. This CDR3 has 12 amino acids. Deletions cut 0 bases from V and 14 bases from J, with 14 bases between. In nucleotides, the CDR3 is TGTGCCAGCAGCGTAGTTCCAGGGGAAAATTACTTC. This encodes CASSVVPGENYF.

V is TRBV7-2 and J is TRBJ1-1; possible D gene TRBD1, 6 bases. Germline V gene sequence: CDR1 SGHTA, CDR2 FQGNSA. V was trimmed by 5 bases and J by 11 bases, leaving 12 bases between them. CDR3 length: 11 residues. The CDR3 coding sequence is TGTGCCAGCAGCACACAGGGTCGCGCTTTCTTT. Its protein product is CASSTQGRAFF.

The chain joins TRBV7-2 to TRBJ2-3; D might be TRBD1 (5 bases). CDR3 size: 14 residues. Deletions cut 1 base from V and 5 bases from J, with 10 bases between. Germline V gene data show CDR1 as SGHTA and CDR2 as FQGNSA. CDR3 DNA: TGTGCCAGCAGCTTAGATGGGGCCAGAGATACGCAGTATTTT. This translates into CASSLDGARDTQYF.

This chain links TRBV19 with TRBJ1-6; 9 bases are shared with TRBD1. V dropped 7 bases and J dropped 7; count of bases not matched to a gene: 11. The CDR3 runs 16 residues. Germline lookup yields CDR1 LNHDA and CDR2 SQIVND (reference sequence). CDR3 residues: CASKQGAGLWNSPLHF. The CDR3 DNA is TGTGCCAGTAAACAGGGGGCAGGTCTGTGGAATTCACCCCTCCACTTT.

This rearrangement joins TRBV10-2 to TRBJ1-2; D is unresolved. The CDR3 is 13 amino acids. V was shortened by 2 bases and J by 8 bases, with 12 bases between the two germline ends. CDR1 and CDR2 from the germline V gene are WSHSY and SAAADI. Here the CDR3 DNA reads TGCGCCAGCAGTGAGAATGTCGGGAACGGCTACACCTTC. Translation: CASSENVGNGYTF.

This sequence joins TRBV29-1 and TRBJ1-2, with D possibly TRBD1 on 6 matching bases. CDR1 is SQVTM and CDR2 is ANQGSEA in the germline V gene. The CDR3 is 12 residues long. V gave up 5 bases and J gave up 4 bases, with 11 bases separating them. The CDR3: CSVLTGFYGYTF. Written as DNA, the CDR3 is TGCAGCGTTCTGACAGGTTTCTATGGCTACACCTTC. The variable domain in full, with the rest retrieved from reference TRBV29-1 and TRBJ1-2, is SAVISQKPSRDICQRGTSLTIQCQVDSQVTMMFWYRQQPGQSLTLIATANQGSEATYESGFVIDKFPISRPNLTFSTLTVSNMSPEDSSIYLCSVLTGFYGYTFGSGTRLTVV.

The V call is TRBV3-1 (or the pseudogene TRBV3-2), the J call TRBJ2-7; D not certain. V shed 2 bases and J shed 1 base, with 9 bases lying between them. Germline values: CDR1 LGHDT, CDR2 YNNKEL (reference sequence). The length of the CDR3 is 14 residues. CDR3 sequence reads: CASSQQTDSYEQYF. CDR3 in DNA: TGTGCCAGCAGCCAACAGACTGATTCCTACGAGCAGTACTTC.

In this sample, this clone turned up once. V and J are TRBV28 and TRBJ2-1; TRBD2 agrees at 9 bases. The CDR3 loop spans 14 amino acids. The V segment lost 6 bases and the J segment 7 bases; nucleotides outside the gene matches: 7. Germline CDR1 MDHEN, CDR2 SYDVKM. The CDR3 DNA reads as TGTGCCAGCAGGGAGGGACTAGCTGTAAATGAGCAGTTCTTC. The encoded protein is CASREGLAVNEQFF.

V is TRBV5-4 and J is TRBJ1-2; D not resolved. CDR1 SGHNT and CDR2 YYREEE come from the germline V gene (reference sequence). The CDR3 extends over 14 amino acids. V was clipped by 0 bases and J by 8 bases, with 14 bases between them. CDR3: CASSLAGQAGGYTF. CDR3 DNA: TGTGCCAGCAGCTTGGCCGGCCAGGCTGGAGGCTACACCTTC.

This chain connects TRBV6-5 to TRBJ1-2, with TRBD1 matching over 9 bases. This CDR3 spans 16 amino acids. Germline V gene data show CDR1 as MNHEY and CDR2 as SVGAGI. V was pared by 2 bases and J by 7 bases, with 11 bases of the junction left unmatched. The CDR3: CASSYREQGATAGYTF. The CDR3 DNA is TGTGCCAGCAGTTACAGGGAACAGGGGGCAACCGCTGGCTACACCTTC.

CDR3 DNA: TGTGCCACCAGCAGGTTCCGGTCCACCGGGGAGCTGTTTTTT. It yields the protein CATSRFRSTGELFF. The J gene is TRBJ2-2, the V gene TRBV15, with D uncertain. V lost 3 bases, J lost 4 bases, and 9 bases lay in between. This CDR3 has 14 residues. Germline loops: CDR1 LNHNV, CDR2 YYDKDF (reference sequence).

The rearrangement joins TRBV16 to TRBJ2-1; 10 bases are a match to TRBD2. Germline loops: CDR1 KGHSY, CDR2 FQNENV. J lost 6 bases, V lost 8 bases, and 10 bases had no gene match. This CDR3 has 15 amino acids. The CDR3 DNA follows: TGTGCCAGCGGGGAGAGCGGGAGGGCAGGCAATGAGCAGTTCTTC. Its translation: CASGESGRAGNEQFF.

The chain recombines TRBV6-4 with TRBJ2-2, with TRBD2 matching over 9 bases. CDR3 length: 16 residues. Germline CDR1 is MRHNA and CDR2 is SNTAGT. Trimming at V came to 6 bases and at J to 3 bases, leaving 8 bases not matched to a gene. The CDR3 sequence is CASRIAGVIDTGELFF. CDR3 bases: TGTGCCAGCAGGATAGCGGGAGTAATTGACACCGGGGAGCTGTTTTTT.

The chain joins TRBV7-6 to TRBJ2-2, with a weak D call TRBD2 (6 bases). The CDR3 sequence is 14 residues long. CDR1 is SGHVS, CDR2 FNYEAQ, per germline. V shed 1 base and J shed 4 bases, with 7 bases lying between them. Here the CDR3 DNA reads TGTGCCAGCAGCTTAGACGGGGGCACCGGGGAGCTGTTTTTT. It is translated as CASSLDGGTGELFF. The whole variable domain, remainder taken from reference TRBV7-6 and TRBJ2-2, is GAGVSQSPRYKVTKRGQDVALRCDPISGHVSLYWYRQALGQGPEFLTYFNYEAQQDKSGLPNDRFSAERPEGSISTLTIQRTEQRDSAMYRCASSLDGGTGELFFGEGSRLTVL.

This clone has just a few counts. The V and J genes are TRBV4-2 and TRBJ1-5; D possibly corresponds to TRBD1 (6 bases). The CDR3 totals 18 residues. V gave up 0 bases and J gave up 0 bases, with 15 bases separating them. CDR1 and CDR2 (germline): LGHNA, YNFKEQ. CDR3 DNA: TGTGCCAGCAGCCAAGATTCAGGGGCGTTCCCTAGCAATCAGCCCCAGCATTTT. Translated: CASSQDSGAFPSNQPQHF.

Many counts were recorded for this clone. The chain carries TRBV30 and TRBJ2-5; D possibly corresponds to TRBD2 (7 bases). This CDR3 comprises 13 residues. Trimming pared 4 bases from V and 5 bases from J, leaving 14 bases between. Per germline, CDR1 GTSNPN and CDR2 SVGIG (reference sequence). CDR3 in DNA: TGTGCCTGGAAGGGAGGGGGATCGGAGACCCAGTACTTC. This sequence encodes CAWKGGGSETQYF.

The J gene is TRBJ2-5, the V gene TRBV7-2, with unresolved D. Germline V gene sequence: CDR1 SGHTA, CDR2 FQGNSA. The CDR3 is made up of 13 amino acids. Trimming removed 5 bases at V and 2 bases at J, with 9 bases between. CDR3: CASSLRPQETQYF. The CDR3 DNA reads TGTGCCAGCAGCCTACGTCCTCAAGAGACCCAGTACTTC.

The chain joins TRBV5-4 to TRBJ2-3; 8 bases are a match to TRBD1. CDR3 length: 16 amino acids. After removal of 3 bases from V and 5 bases from J, the junction contained 11 bases not matched to a gene. The V gene's germline CDR1 is SGHNT and CDR2 YYREEE (reference sequence). CDR3 amino acids: CASSSKRQGKEDTQYF. The CDR3 DNA follows: TGTGCCAGCAGCTCGAAAAGACAGGGGAAGGAAGATACGCAGTATTTT.

The V and J genes are TRBV18 and TRBJ2-7; maybe TRBD1 (6 bases). Germline CDR1 is KGHSH and CDR2 is LQKENI. This CDR3 has 12 residues. V was cut by 4 bases and J by 3 bases, with 7 bases left in between. In DNA form, the CDR3 reads TGTGCCAGCTCACTGACAGGCTACGAGCAGTACTTC. Translation gives CASSLTGYEQYF.

The rearrangement uses TRBV5-4 and TRBJ2-7; TRBD2 agrees at 7 bases. The CDR3 length is 15 residues. The trim removed 1 base at V and 5 bases at J, leaving 9 bases unmatched. Germline V CDR1 and CDR2: SGHNT, YYREEE (reference sequence). CDR3 region: CASSLTSGIPDEQYF. The CDR3 coding sequence is TGTGCCAGCAGCTTGACCAGCGGGATTCCCGACGAGCAGTACTTC.